This TCR beta chain was obtained from a study of Graves' ophthalmopathy and Graves' hyperthyroidism. Notes on the study in general: Most clonotypes expanded in thyroid above 0.001 frequency were present in blood too. Progression of ophthalmopathy was predicted by the model with roughly 65% sensitivity and roughly 74% specificity. Ophthalmopathy could be told apart from stable hyperthyroidism by a 13-signature model (87.88% sensitivity, roughly 80% specificity).

A note on this clonotype: Its target is not known.

From germline, CDR1 is SGDLS and CDR2 YYNGEE. The ends were cut back, 4 bases at V and 5 bases at J, with 15 bases in the middle. This CDR3 is built from 14 residues. The sequenced template was RNA, covering the TCR beta CDR3 region. HTBI-primed first-round RT-PCR preceded second-round multiplex PCR. Via MiXCR, TCRdb re-called the multiplex PCR reads, giving one row per CDR3 protein. Of some 750,000 distinct CDR3 sequences in the sample, about 44% were seen once. Ophthalmopathy donors were characterized by moderate-to-severe activity, CAS of at least 3, NOSPECS of at least 4, and duration under 3 months.

The sequenced sample consisted of peripheral blood. The receptor was isolated from an adult man with Graves' ophthalmopathy. This sequence joins TRBV9 and TRBJ1-2, with a weak D call TRBD1 (5 bases). The chain's CDR3 is CASSQDRGRYGYTF. Written as DNA, the CDR3 is TGTGCCAGCAGCCAAGATCGGGGCAGGTATGGCTACACCTTC.